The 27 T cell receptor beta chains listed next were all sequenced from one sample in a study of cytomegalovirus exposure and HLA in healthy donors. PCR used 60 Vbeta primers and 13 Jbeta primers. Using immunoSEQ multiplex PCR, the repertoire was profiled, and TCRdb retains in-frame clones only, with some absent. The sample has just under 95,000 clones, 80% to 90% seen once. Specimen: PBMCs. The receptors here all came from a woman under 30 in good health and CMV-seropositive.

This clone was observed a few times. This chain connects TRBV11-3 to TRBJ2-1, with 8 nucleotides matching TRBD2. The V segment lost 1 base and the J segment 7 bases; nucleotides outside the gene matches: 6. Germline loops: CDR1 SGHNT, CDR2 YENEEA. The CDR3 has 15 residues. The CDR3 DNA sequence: TGTGCCAGCAGCTTAGGAGCGGGAGAGTCGAATGAGCAGTTCTTC. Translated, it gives CASSLGAGESNEQFF.

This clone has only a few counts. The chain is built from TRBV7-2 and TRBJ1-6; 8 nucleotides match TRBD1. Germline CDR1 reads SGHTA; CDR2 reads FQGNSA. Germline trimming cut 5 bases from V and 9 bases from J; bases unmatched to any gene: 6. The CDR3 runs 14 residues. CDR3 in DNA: TGTGCCAGCAGCGCCGACAGGGGACGTTCACCCCTCCACTTT. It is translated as CASSADRGRSPLHF.

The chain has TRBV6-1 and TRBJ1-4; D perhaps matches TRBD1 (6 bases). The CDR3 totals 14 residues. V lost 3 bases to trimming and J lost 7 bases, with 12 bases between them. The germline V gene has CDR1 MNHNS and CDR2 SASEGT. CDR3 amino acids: CASSDGGAAEKLFF. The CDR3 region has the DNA TGTGCCAGCAGTGATGGGGGGGCAGCTGAAAAACTGTTTTTT.

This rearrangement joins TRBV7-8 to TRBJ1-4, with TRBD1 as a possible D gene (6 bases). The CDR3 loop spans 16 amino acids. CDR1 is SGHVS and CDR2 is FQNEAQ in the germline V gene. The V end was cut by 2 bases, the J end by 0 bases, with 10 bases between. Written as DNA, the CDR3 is TGTGCCAGCAGCTTAACCAACAGGGCAACTAATGAAAAACTGTTTTTT. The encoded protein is CASSLTNRATNEKLFF.

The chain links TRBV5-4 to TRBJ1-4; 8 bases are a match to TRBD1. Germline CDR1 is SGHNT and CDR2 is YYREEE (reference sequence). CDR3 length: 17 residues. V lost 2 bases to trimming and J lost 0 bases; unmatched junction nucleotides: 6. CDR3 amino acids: CASSFRDRGATNEKLFF. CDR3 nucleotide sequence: TGTGCCAGCAGCTTTCGCGACAGGGGTGCAACTAATGAAAAACTGTTTTTT.

The CDR3 loop reads CASSYGTVGNQPQHF. Written as DNA, the CDR3 is TGTGCCAGCAGTTACGGGACAGTGGGCAATCAGCCCCAGCATTTT. The genes are TRBV6-6 and TRBJ1-5; 7 nucleotides agree with TRBD1. V lost 2 bases to trimming and J lost 2 bases; unmatched junction nucleotides: 3. Germline V gives CDR1 MNHNY, CDR2 SVGAGI (reference sequence). The CDR3 spans 15 residues.

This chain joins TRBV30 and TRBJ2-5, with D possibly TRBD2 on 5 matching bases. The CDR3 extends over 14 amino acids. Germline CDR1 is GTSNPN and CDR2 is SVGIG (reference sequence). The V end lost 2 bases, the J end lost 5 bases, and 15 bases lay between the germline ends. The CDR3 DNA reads TGTGCCTGGAGTTATAGTTGGAGGACTGAGACCCAGTACTTC. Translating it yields CAWSYSWRTETQYF.

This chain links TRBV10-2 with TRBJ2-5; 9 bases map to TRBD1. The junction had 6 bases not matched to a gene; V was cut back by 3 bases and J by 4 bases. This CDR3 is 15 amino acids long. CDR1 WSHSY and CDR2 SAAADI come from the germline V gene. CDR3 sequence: CASSDKGQGRETQYF. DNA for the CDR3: TGCGCCAGCAGTGATAAGGGACAGGGCAGAGAGACCCAGTACTTC.

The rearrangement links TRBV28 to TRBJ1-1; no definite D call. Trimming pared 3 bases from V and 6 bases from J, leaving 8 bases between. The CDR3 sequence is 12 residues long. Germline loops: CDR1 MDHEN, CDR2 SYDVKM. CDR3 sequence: CASSLRFSEAFF. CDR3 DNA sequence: TGTGCCAGCAGTTTGCGGTTCTCTGAAGCTTTCTTT. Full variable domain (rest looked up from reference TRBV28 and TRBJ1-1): DVKVTQSSRYLVKRTGEKVFLECVQDMDHENMFWYRQDPGLGLRLIYFSYDVKMKEKGDIPEGYSVSREKKERFSLILESASTNQTSMYLCASSLRFSEAFFGQGTRLTVV.

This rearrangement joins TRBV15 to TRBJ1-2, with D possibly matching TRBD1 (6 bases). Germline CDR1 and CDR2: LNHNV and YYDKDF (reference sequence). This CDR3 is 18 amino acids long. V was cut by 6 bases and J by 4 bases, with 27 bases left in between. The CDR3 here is CATSLRAGEPKIIYGYTF. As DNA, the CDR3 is TGTGCCACCAGTTTAAGGGCAGGGGAGCCTAAGATTATCTATGGCTACACCTTC.

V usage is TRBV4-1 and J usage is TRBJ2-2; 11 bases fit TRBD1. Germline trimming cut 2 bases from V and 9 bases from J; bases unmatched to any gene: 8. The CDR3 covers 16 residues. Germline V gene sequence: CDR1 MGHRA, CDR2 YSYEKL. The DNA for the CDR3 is TGCGCCAGCAGCCAAAAATTCGGACAGGGGGCACGGGAGCTGTTTTTT. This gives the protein CASSQKFGQGARELFF.

The DNA for the CDR3 is TGCGCCAGCAGCTTGGCAGCGGGGGCCTACAATGAGCAGTTCTTC. Its protein is CASSLAAGAYNEQFF. This chain joins TRBV5-1 and TRBJ2-1, with TRBD2 identical over 8 bases. The CDR3 runs to 15 residues. The germline gives CDR1 SGHRS, CDR2 YFSETQ. Trimming removed 0 bases from V and 2 bases from J; junction bases left unmatched: 1.

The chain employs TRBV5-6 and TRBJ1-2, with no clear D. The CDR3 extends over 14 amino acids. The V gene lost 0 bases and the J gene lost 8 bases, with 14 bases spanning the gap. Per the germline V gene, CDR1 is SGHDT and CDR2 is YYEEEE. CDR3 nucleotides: TGTGCCAGCAGCTTGGGGCGGCCCCCCGACGGCTACACCTTC. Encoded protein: CASSLGRPPDGYTF.

Written as DNA, the CDR3 is TGTGCCATCAGTGATCACGGGAGACAAGAGACCCAGTACTTC. Encoded protein: CAISDHGRQETQYF. The chain joins TRBV10-3 to TRBJ2-5; D might be TRBD2 (6 bases). Trimming left V 3 bases short and J 2 bases short, with 10 bases between. The germline V gene has CDR1 ENHRY and CDR2 SYGVKD. This CDR3 is 14 amino acids long.

The CDR3 DNA reads as TGCGCCAGCAGCCTACCGGAGCGATCGGCTGAAGCTTTCTTT. It encodes CASSLPERSAEAFF. The chain recombines TRBV4-1 with TRBJ1-1; D not certain. In germline, CDR1 is MGHRA, CDR2 YSYEKL. The germline V and J ends were trimmed by 4 bases and 6 bases, with 15 bases remaining between them. The CDR3 has 14 amino acids.

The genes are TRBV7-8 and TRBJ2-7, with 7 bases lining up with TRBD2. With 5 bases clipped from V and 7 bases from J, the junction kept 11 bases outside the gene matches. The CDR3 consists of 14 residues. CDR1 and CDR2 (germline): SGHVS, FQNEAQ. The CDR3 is CASSPWHGGVEQYF. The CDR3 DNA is TGTGCCAGCAGCCCATGGCATGGGGGGGTGGAGCAGTACTTC.

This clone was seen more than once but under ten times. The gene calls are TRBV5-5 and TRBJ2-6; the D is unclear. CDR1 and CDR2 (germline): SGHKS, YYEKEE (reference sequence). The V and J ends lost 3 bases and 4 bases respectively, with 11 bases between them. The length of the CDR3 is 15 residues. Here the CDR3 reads CASSSYLSGANVLTF. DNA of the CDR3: TGTGCCAGCAGCTCTTACTTATCGGGGGCCAACGTCCTGACTTTC.

The CDR3 region is CASSPGGGVTDTQYF. Written as DNA, the CDR3 is TGTGCCAGCAGCCCCGGGGGTGGTGTCACAGATACGCAGTATTTT. The rearrangement links TRBV7-9 to TRBJ2-3; a possible D gene is TRBD2 (6 bases). The CDR3 consists of 15 residues. V gave up 5 bases and J gave up 2 bases, with 14 bases separating them. Germline V gene data show CDR1 as SEHNR and CDR2 as FQNEAQ (reference sequence).

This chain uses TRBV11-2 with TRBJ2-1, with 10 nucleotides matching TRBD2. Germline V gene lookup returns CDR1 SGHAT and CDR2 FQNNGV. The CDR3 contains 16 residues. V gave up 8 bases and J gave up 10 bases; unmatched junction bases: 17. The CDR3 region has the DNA TGTGCCAGCGGACTTAGCGGGGGGACCCGTGGAAGCGAGCAGTTCTTC. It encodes CASGLSGGTRGSEQFF.

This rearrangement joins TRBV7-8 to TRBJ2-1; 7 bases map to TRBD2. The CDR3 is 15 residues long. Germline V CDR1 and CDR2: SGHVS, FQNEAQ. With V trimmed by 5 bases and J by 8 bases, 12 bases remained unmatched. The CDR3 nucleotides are TGTGCCAGCAGCCCATACCAGACTAGCAGTCATGAGCAGTTCTTC. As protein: CASSPYQTSSHEQFF. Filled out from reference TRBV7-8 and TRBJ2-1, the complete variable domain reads GAGVSQSPRYKVAKRGQDVALRCDPISGHVSLFWYQQALGQGPEFLTYFQNEAQLDKSGLPSDRFFAERPEGSVSTLKIQRTQQEDSAVYLCASSPYQTSSHEQFFGPGTRLTVL.

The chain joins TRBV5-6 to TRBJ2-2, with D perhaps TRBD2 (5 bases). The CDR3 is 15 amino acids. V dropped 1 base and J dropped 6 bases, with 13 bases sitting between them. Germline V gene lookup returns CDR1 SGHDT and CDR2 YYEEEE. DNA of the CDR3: TGTGCCAGCAGCTTGTTTCTAGCCCAACCCGGGGAGCTGTTTTTT. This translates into CASSLFLAQPGELFF.

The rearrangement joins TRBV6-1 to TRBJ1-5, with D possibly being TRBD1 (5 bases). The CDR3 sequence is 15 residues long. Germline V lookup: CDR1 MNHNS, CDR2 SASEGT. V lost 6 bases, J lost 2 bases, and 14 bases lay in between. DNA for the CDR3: TGTGCCAGCAGGGTCAGGGCTCGTGGCAATCAGCCCCAGCATTTT. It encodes CASRVRARGNQPQHF.

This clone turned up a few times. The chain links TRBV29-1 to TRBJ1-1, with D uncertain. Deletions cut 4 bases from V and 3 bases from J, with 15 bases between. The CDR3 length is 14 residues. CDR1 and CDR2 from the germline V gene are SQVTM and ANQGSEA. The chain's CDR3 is CSVVFGFGDTEAFF. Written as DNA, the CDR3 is TGCAGCGTTGTCTTCGGTTTCGGTGACACTGAAGCTTTCTTT.

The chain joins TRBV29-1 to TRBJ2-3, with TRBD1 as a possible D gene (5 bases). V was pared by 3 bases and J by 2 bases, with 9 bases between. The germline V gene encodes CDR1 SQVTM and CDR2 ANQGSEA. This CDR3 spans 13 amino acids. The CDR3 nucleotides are TGCAGCGTTGAGGGGCTTAACACAGATACGCAGTATTTT. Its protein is CSVEGLNTDTQYF.

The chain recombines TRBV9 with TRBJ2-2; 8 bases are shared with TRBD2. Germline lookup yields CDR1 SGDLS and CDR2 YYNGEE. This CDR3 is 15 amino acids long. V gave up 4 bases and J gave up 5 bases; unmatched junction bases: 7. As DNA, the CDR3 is TGTGCCAGCAGCCATTCAGCGGGAGATACCGGGGAGCTGTTTTTT. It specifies CASSHSAGDTGELFF.

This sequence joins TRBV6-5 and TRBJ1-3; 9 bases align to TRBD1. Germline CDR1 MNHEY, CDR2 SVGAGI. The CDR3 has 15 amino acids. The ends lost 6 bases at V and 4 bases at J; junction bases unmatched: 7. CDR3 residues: CASRTGTGLGNTIYF. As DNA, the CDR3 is TGTGCCAGCAGAACAGGGACAGGGCTAGGAAACACCATATATTTT.

CDR3 nucleotide sequence: TGTGCCAGCAGTGAATTGGCAGACTCTGGAAACACCATATATTTT. Translated: CASSELADSGNTIYF. The chain has TRBV6-1 and TRBJ1-3; D is unclear. This CDR3 comprises 15 residues. The germline V and J ends were trimmed by 2 bases and 0 bases, with 8 bases remaining between them. Germline values: CDR1 MNHNS, CDR2 SASEGT.